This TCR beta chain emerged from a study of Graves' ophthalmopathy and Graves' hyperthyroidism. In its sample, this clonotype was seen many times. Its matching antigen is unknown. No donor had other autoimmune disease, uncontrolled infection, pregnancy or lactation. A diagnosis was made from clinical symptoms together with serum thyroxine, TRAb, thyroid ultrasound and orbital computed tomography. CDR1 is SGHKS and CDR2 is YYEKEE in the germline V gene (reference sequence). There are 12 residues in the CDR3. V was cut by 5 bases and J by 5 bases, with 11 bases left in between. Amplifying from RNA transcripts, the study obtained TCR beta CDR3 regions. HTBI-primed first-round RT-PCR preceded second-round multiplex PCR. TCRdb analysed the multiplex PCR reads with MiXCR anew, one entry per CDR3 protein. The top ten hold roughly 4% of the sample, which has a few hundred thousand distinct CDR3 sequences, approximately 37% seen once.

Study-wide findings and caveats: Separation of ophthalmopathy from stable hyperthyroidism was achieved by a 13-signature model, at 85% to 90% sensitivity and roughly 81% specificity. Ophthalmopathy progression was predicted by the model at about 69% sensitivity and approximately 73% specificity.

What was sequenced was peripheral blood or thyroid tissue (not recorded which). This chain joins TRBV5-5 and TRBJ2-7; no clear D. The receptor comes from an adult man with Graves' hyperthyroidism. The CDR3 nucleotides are TGTGCCAGCAGTAGGCTAACCCACGAGCAGTACTTC. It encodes CASSRLTHEQYF.